These 13 T cell receptor beta chains originate from one sample sequenced in a study of blood T cell repertoires in COVID-19. Sequencing was performed with immunoSEQ multiplex PCR; in TCRdb, only in-frame clones are kept and a portion is missing. The sample contains approximately 94,000 clones, 85% of which appear only once. Sample: peripheral blood. These receptors all come from a man in his forties or fifties with active or convalescent COVID-19.

The chain combines TRBV2 with TRBJ1-2; D is perhaps TRBD1 (5 bases). V was shortened by 2 bases and J by 6 bases, with 10 bases between the two germline ends. Per germline, CDR1 SNHLY and CDR2 FYNNEI. This CDR3 is 13 amino acids long. The CDR3 region is CASSERGSDGYTF. The DNA for the CDR3 is TGTGCCAGCAGTGAACGGGGGTCGGATGGCTACACCTTC.

This chain connects TRBV19 to TRBJ1-2, with 7 bases fitting TRBD1. The ends lost 5 bases at V and 0 bases at J; junction bases unmatched: 12. CDR1 and CDR2 (germline): LNHDA, SQIVND (reference sequence). The CDR3 spans 17 residues. In nucleotides, the CDR3 is TGTGCCAGTAGTGGACCCCGGGACAGCAAAGCTAACTATGGCTACACCTTC. This sequence encodes CASSGPRDSKANYGYTF.

V usage is TRBV3-1 (or the pseudogene TRBV3-2) and J usage is TRBJ2-2; D might be TRBD2 (6 bases). CDR3 length equals 18 residues. V lost 4 bases to trimming and J lost 0 bases, with 18 bases between them. CDR1 and CDR2 from the germline V gene are LGHDT and YNNKEL (reference sequence). The CDR3 DNA sequence: TGTGCCAGCAGCCCCCCGGGACTTGCGTTCGCGAACACCGGGGAGCTGTTTTTT. It is translated as CASSPPGLAFANTGELFF.

The V call is TRBV29-1, the J call TRBJ2-3, with D possibly TRBD1 on 5 matching bases. The V and J ends lost 0 bases and 4 bases respectively, with 14 bases between them. CDR3 length equals 15 residues. In germline, CDR1 is SQVTM, CDR2 ANQGSEA. The CDR3 nucleotides read TGCAGCGTTGAAGACGGCAGGGCGAGTCCAGATACGCAGTATTTT. It yields the protein CSVEDGRASPDTQYF.

The chain carries TRBV11-3 and TRBJ2-5; 9 positions match TRBD1. Trimming cost V 5 bases and J 7 bases; bases outside gene matches: 14. Per germline, CDR1 SGHNT and CDR2 YENEEA. The CDR3 totals 16 residues. In nucleotides, the CDR3 is TGTGCCAGCAGCCACAGACGGCGGGACAGGGTATGGACCCAGTACTTC. Its protein product is CASSHRRRDRVWTQYF.

The chain combines TRBV9 with TRBJ2-1; TRBD2 aligns across 13 bases. CDR1 SGDLS and CDR2 YYNGEE come from the germline V gene. The CDR3 spans 16 residues. Unmatched junction bases numbered 3, after V lost 2 bases and J lost 4 bases. CDR3 in amino acids: CASSVRLAGGYNEQFF. CDR3 sequence (DNA): TGTGCCAGCAGCGTTCGACTAGCGGGAGGTTACAATGAGCAGTTCTTC.

This clone rates as medium-sized. V and J are TRBV5-1 and TRBJ1-4; 10 bases agree with TRBD1. The germline CDR1 and CDR2 sequences are SGHRS and YFSETQ. The CDR3 is 14 amino acids. The junction had 3 bases not matched to a gene; V was cut back by 5 bases and J by 5 bases. The CDR3 is CASRVGQGNEKLFF. CDR3 DNA sequence: TGCGCCAGCAGAGTGGGACAGGGGAATGAAAAACTGTTTTTT.

The chain is built from TRBV12-5 and TRBJ1-3, with unresolved D. The CDR3 loop spans 15 amino acids. Trimming stripped 0 bases from V and 2 bases from J, with 8 bases between. Germline V gives CDR1 LGHNT, CDR2 FRNRAP. CDR3 sequence reads: CASGLVIGAGNTIYF. CDR3 coding DNA: TGTGCTAGTGGTTTGGTAATAGGAGCTGGAAACACCATATATTTT.

This chain joins TRBV5-4 and TRBJ2-2, with D uncertain. CDR1 is SGHNT, CDR2 YYREEE, per germline (reference sequence). V was shortened by 0 bases and J by 2 bases, with 5 bases between the two germline ends. The CDR3 contains 14 residues. The CDR3 is CASSLDSNTGELFF. CDR3 bases: TGTGCCAGCAGCTTGGACAGCAACACCGGGGAGCTGTTTTTT.

The table lists this clone with a few counts. This rearrangement joins TRBV13 to TRBJ1-2; no reliable D call. CDR1 and CDR2 from the germline V gene are PRHDT and FYEKMQ (reference sequence). The V gene lost 0 bases and the J gene lost 7 bases, with 6 bases spanning the gap. The CDR3 is 12 amino acids. DNA of the CDR3: TGTGCCAGCAGCTTAGGCCGTGTTGGCTACACCTTC. Its translation is CASSLGRVGYTF.

V gene TRBV29-1 combines with J gene TRBJ1-2; no reliable D call. The length of the CDR3 is 13 residues. With 2 bases removed from V and 1 base from J, the gap between germline ends came to 8 bases. Germline lookup yields CDR1 SQVTM and CDR2 ANQGSEA. The CDR3 here is CSVEKRLNYGYTF. CDR3 bases: TGCAGCGTTGAAAAGCGACTTAACTATGGCTACACCTTC.

This clone was counted a few times. This rearrangement joins TRBV4-1 to TRBJ1-2, with 7 bases identical to TRBD1. V gave up 0 bases and J gave up 7 bases; unmatched junction bases: 5. This CDR3 has 14 amino acids. Germline-derived CDR1 and CDR2 are MGHRA and YSYEKL. The CDR3 loop reads CASSQEQGTGGYTF. Written as DNA, the CDR3 is TGCGCCAGCAGCCAAGAACAGGGGACGGGTGGCTACACCTTC.

This clone was observed once. The chain couples TRBV24-1 to TRBJ2-1; weak D call: TRBD2 (5 bases). CDR3 length: 13 amino acids. The germline V gene encodes CDR1 KGHDR and CDR2 SFDVKD. Trimming took 8 bases from V and 8 from J, leaving 15 bases between them. In DNA form, the CDR3 reads TGTGCCACCAATACCCAACTAGAAGATGAGCAGTTCTTC. Translation: CATNTQLEDEQFF.